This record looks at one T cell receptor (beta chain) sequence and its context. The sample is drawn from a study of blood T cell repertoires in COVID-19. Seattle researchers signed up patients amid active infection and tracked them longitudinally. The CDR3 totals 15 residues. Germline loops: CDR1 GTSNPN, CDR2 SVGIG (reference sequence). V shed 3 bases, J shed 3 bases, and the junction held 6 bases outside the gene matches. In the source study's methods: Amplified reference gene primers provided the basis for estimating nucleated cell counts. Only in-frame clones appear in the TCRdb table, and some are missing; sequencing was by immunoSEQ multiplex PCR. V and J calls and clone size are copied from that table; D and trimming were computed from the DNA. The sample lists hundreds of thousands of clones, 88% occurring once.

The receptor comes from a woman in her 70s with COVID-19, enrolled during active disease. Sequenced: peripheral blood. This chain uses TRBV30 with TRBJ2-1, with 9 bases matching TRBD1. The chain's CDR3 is CAWRFWTGDYNEQFF. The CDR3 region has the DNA TGTGCCTGGAGATTTTGGACAGGGGACTACAATGAGCAGTTCTTC.